This T cell receptor beta chain was documented in a study of T-cell memory formation after mild COVID-19. Whole-study results and caveats: A second wave of clones peaked on day 37, and their SARS-CoV-2 specificity went unconfirmed.

The CDR3 contains 16 residues. Germline CDR1 is SGHAT and CDR2 is FQNNGV. The V end lost 5 bases, the J end lost 0 bases, and 14 bases lay between the germline ends. MiXCR, applied by TCRdb to the 5' RACE reads, yields one record per CDR3 protein. The repertoire holds 200,000 to 250,000 distinct CDR3 sequences, with over 9.5% as singletons. Note on this clonotype: The antigen remains unidentified.

The TCR sequence derives from a man aged 18 to 30 who had mild COVID-19 (a few samples of this study predate the infection). Cell type and time point are not known. This chain joins TRBV11-2 and TRBJ1-3, with a weak D call TRBD1 (6 bases). Specimen: PBMCs or a T cell subset sorted from them (not recorded which). The CDR3 nucleotides are TGTGCCAGCAGCCCTGACAGGTTAAACTCTGGAAACACCATATATTTT. Translated, it gives CASSPDRLNSGNTIYF.